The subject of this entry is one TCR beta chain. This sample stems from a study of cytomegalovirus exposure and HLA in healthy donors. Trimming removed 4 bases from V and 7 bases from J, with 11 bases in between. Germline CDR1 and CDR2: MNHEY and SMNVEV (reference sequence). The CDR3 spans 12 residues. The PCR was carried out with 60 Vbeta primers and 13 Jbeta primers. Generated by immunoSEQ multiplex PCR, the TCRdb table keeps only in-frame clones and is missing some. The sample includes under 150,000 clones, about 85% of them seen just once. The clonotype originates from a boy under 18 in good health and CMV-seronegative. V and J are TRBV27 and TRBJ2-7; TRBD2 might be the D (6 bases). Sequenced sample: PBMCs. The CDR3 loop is CASSWRGGEQYF. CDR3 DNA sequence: TGTGCCAGCAGTTGGAGGGGTGGTGAGCAGTACTTC.